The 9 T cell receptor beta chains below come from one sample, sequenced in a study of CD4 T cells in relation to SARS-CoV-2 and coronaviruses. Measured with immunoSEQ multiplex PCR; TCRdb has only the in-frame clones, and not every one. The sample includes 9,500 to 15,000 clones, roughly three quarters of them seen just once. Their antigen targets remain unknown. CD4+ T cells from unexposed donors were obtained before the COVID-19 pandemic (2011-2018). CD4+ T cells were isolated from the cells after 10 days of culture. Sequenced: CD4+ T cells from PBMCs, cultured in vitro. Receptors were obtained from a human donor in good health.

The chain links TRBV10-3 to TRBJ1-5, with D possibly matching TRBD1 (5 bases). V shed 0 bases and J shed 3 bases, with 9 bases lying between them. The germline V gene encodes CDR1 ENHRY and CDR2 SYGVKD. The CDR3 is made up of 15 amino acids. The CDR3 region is CAISESGVNNQPQHF. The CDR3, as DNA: TGTGCCATCAGTGAGTCGGGGGTCAACAATCAGCCCCAGCATTTT.

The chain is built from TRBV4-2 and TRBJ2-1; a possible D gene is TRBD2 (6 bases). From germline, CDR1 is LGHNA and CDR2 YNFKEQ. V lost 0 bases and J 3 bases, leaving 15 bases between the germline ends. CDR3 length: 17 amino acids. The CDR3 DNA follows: TGTGCCAGCAGCCAAGATGTCGGACTACGCGGCTACAATGAGCAGTTCTTC. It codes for CASSQDVGLRGYNEQFF.

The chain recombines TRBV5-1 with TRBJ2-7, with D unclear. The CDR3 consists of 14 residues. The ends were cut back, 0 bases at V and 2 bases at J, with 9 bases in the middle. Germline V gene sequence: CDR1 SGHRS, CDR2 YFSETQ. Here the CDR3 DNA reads TGCGCCAGCAGCTTGGAACTAACACCCTACGAGCAGTACTTC. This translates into CASSLELTPYEQYF.

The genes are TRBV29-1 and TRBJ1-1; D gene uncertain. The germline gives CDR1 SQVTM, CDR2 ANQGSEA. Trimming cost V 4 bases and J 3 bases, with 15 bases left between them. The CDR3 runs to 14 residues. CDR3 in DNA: TGCAGCGTTGGGGGATTGGGCGGTTACACTGAAGCTTTCTTT. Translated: CSVGGLGGYTEAFF.

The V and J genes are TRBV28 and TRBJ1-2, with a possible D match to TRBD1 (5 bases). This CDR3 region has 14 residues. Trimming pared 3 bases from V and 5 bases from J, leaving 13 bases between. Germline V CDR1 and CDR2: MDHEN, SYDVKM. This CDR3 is CASSFRQTDYGYTF. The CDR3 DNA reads TGTGCCAGCAGTTTTCGACAGACCGATTATGGCTACACCTTC.

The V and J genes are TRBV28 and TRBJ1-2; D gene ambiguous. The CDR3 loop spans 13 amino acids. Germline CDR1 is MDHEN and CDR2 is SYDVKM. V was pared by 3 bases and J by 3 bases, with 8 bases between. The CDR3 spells CASSLHLDYGYTF. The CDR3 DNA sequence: TGTGCCAGCAGTTTGCACCTCGACTATGGCTACACCTTC.

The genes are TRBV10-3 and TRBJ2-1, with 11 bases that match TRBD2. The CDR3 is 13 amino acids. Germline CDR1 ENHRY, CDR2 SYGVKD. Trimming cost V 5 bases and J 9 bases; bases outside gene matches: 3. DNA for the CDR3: TGTGCCATCAGTCAAGGACTAGCGGGTGAGCAGTTCTTC. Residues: CAISQGLAGEQFF.

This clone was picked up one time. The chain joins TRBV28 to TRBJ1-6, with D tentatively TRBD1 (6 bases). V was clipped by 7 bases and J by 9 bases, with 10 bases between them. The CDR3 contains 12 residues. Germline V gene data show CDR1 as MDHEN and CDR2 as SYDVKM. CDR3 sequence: CASTQGISPLHF. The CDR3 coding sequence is TGTGCCAGCACCCAGGGGATTTCACCCCTCCACTTT.

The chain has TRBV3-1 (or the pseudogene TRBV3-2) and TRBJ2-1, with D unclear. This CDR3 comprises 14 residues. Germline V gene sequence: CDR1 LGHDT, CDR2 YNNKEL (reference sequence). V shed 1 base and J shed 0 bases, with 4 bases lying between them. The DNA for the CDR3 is TGTGCCAGCAGCCAAGGGGCCTCCTACAATGAGCAGTTCTTC. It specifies CASSQGASYNEQFF.